What follows are 6 T cell receptor beta chains derived from one specimen sequenced in a study of T cells after yellow fever vaccination. MiXCR, applied by TCRdb to the 5' RACE reads, yields one record per CDR3 protein. This table holds 110,000 to 150,000 distinct CDR3 sequences, under 7% found once. This specimen was CD4+ T cells sorted from PBMCs, taken 10 days after the yellow fever booster vaccination. The receptors were sampled from a man aged 25-45 years who received the YFV17D yellow fever vaccine.

This CDR3 is CASSLSQGRRYTF. CDR3 coding DNA: TGTGCCAGCAGCTTATCGCAGGGCCGAAGGTACACCTTC. J is TRBJ1-2 and V is TRBV7-8, with D possibly TRBD1 on 5 matching bases. Germline V CDR1 and CDR2: SGHVS, FQNEAQ. This CDR3 comprises 13 residues. V was shortened by 2 bases and J by 11 bases, with 15 bases between the two germline ends.

This clonotype has a count of ten or more. This sequence joins TRBV7-8 and TRBJ2-1; TRBD2 agrees at 11 bases. The CDR3 runs to 15 residues. The V and J ends lost 1 base and 9 bases, in that order; junction bases with no gene match: 5. Germline V gene data show CDR1 as SGHVS and CDR2 as FQNEAQ. The CDR3 DNA follows: TGTGCCAGCAGCTTAGTAGGGCTAGCGGGAGGTGAGCAGTTCTTC. Protein product: CASSLVGLAGGEQFF.

This clonotype was observed many times. The genes are TRBV29-1 and TRBJ1-1; a possible D gene is TRBD1 (5 bases). V was cut by 5 bases and J by 13 bases, with 17 bases left in between. The CDR3 extends over 11 amino acids. Germline loops: CDR1 SQVTM, CDR2 ANQGSEA. Here the CDR3 DNA reads TGCAGCGTTCGGGGGGAGGGGTATGATTTCTTT. It encodes CSVRGEGYDFF. The full variable domain, with the rest looked up from reference TRBV29-1 and TRBJ1-1, is SAVISQKPSRDICQRGTSLTIQCQVDSQVTMMFWYRQQPGQSLTLIATANQGSEATYESGFVIDKFPISRPNLTFSTLTVSNMSPEDSSIYLCSVRGEGYDFFGQGTRLTVV.

This rearrangement joins TRBV20-1 to TRBJ1-1; D gene unclear. CDR3 length equals 11 residues. Germline lookup yields CDR1 DFQATT and CDR2 SNEGSKA (reference sequence). Trimming left V 6 bases short and J 4 bases short, with 9 bases between. The CDR3 DNA sequence: TGCAGTGCCACCCGAGCCACTGAAGCTTTCTTT. Protein sequence: CSATRATEAFF.

This clonotype was observed a handful of times. Here the CDR3 reads CAWRGQGGSPLHF. The CDR3 region has the DNA TGTGCCTGGAGAGGACAGGGGGGCTCACCCCTCCACTTT. The V and J genes are TRBV30 and TRBJ1-6; the match to TRBD1 covers 10 bases. Germline-derived CDR1 and CDR2 are GTSNPN and SVGIG (reference sequence). The CDR3 covers 13 residues. V shed 3 bases, J shed 10 bases, and the junction held 3 bases outside the gene matches.

About this clonotype: Possible read error: a much larger clone is one base away. The J gene is TRBJ2-7, the V gene TRBV10-3; D unclear. Germline loops: CDR1 ENHRY, CDR2 SYGVKD. The CDR3 has 10 amino acids. The CDR3: CDINSYEQYF. Here the CDR3 DNA reads TGTGACATCAACAGCTACGAGCAGTACTTC.